This record looks at one TCR beta chain sequence and its context. The CDR3 contains 20 residues. V lost 5 bases, J lost 0 bases, and 21 bases stayed unmatched. Germline V lookup: CDR1 MNHEY, CDR2 SMNVEV (reference sequence). These data originate in a study of cytomegalovirus exposure and HLA in healthy donors. Primers included in the PCR were 60 Vbeta and 13 Jbeta primers. Libraries were prepared by immunoSEQ multiplex PCR; TCRdb keeps only in-frame clonotypes and omits some of them. The table lists 100,000 or so clones, under 85% of them singletons. The TCR sequence derives from a man aged 18 to 30 in good health and CMV-seronegative. Sequences were obtained from PBMCs. The rearrangement joins TRBV27 to TRBJ2-7; 8 positions match TRBD2. As DNA, the CDR3 is TGTGCCAGCAGTCAAACCTTCACCCTGGGGCTAGCGGGCTTCTCCTACGAGCAGTACTTC. This sequence encodes CASSQTFTLGLAGFSYEQYF.